These 12 T cell receptor beta chains were all obtained from the same sample, sequenced in a study of T cell responses to AZD1222 COVID-19 vaccine. Assay: immunoSEQ multiplex PCR; the TCRdb copy retains only in-frame clones and omits some. The table includes about 85,000 clones, about 87% detected once. This specimen was peripheral blood, taken on day 0 of AZD1222 vaccination. The receptors originated from an adult in good health.

This chain joins TRBV11-3 and TRBJ2-7; tentative D call: TRBD1 (6 bases). The CDR3 contains 15 residues. Deletions cut 1 base from V and 1 base from J, with 11 bases between. Germline CDR1 is SGHNT and CDR2 is YENEEA. CDR3 DNA: TGTGCCAGCAGCTTAGGACCAGGGGCGTCCTACGAGCAGTACTTC. Its protein product is CASSLGPGASYEQYF.

The chain is built from TRBV10-3 and TRBJ1-5; the match to TRBD1 covers 7 bases. Germline CDR1 is ENHRY and CDR2 is SYGVKD. V trimming: 10 bases; J trimming: 4 bases; junction bases outside the gene matches: 7. The length of the CDR3 is 13 residues. CDR3 sequence (DNA): TGTGCCACCACAGGGGAGCCAAATCAGCCCCAGCATTTT. It codes for CATTGEPNQPQHF.

The V call is TRBV5-1, the J call TRBJ1-1; D is unresolved. V dropped 4 bases and J dropped 2 bases, with 6 bases sitting between them. Germline V lookup: CDR1 SGHRS, CDR2 YFSETQ. The CDR3 has 12 residues. The CDR3 spells CASSRGNTEAFF. The DNA of the CDR3 is TGCGCCAGCAGCCGGGGAAACACTGAAGCTTTCTTT.

This rearrangement joins TRBV7-9 to TRBJ2-1; D may be TRBD2 (6 bases). The V and J ends lost 6 bases and 11 bases respectively, with 26 bases between them. Germline CDR1 is SEHNR and CDR2 is FQNEAQ (reference sequence). The CDR3 totals 16 residues. CDR3 DNA sequence: TGTGCCAGCAGTTCAACCGGAGGGAGGTCCTTTGGGAAGCAGTTCTTC. Its translation: CASSSTGGRSFGKQFF.

The gene calls are TRBV19 and TRBJ1-3; D call uncertain. Germline assignment: CDR1 LNHDA and CDR2 SQIVND (reference sequence). Trimming shortened V by 7 bases and J by 4 bases, and 17 bases separated the two germline ends. There are 15 residues in the CDR3. CDR3 nucleotides: TGTGCCAGTACCGTGACCTGGGCTGGGGGAAACACCATATATTTT. As protein: CASTVTWAGGNTIYF.

The chain combines TRBV30 with TRBJ2-7; 7 bases line up with TRBD1. The CDR3 covers 13 residues. V was clipped by 2 bases and J by 3 bases; unmatched bases: 4. Germline CDR1 and CDR2: GTSNPN and SVGIG (reference sequence). The CDR3 DNA follows: TGTGCCTGGAGTTCAAACAGGGGCTACGAGCAGTACTTC. Translating gives CAWSSNRGYEQYF.

This chain connects TRBV5-1 to TRBJ2-2, with D perhaps matching TRBD1 (5 bases). The CDR3 covers 15 residues. Between the trimmed V and J ends, which lost 4 bases and 7 bases, there was a span of 17 bases. From germline, CDR1 is SGHRS and CDR2 YFSETQ. Here the CDR3 reads CASSTGEGTVGELFF. CDR3 DNA sequence: TGCGCCAGCAGCACAGGAGAAGGCACCGTCGGGGAGCTGTTTTTT.

The V and J genes are TRBV29-1 and TRBJ2-1, with D perhaps assigned TRBD1 or TRBD2 (5 bases each). The CDR3 sequence is 12 residues long. Germline values: CDR1 SQVTM, CDR2 ANQGSEA. Trimming shortened V by 7 bases and J by 3 bases, and 10 bases separated the two germline ends. The CDR3 protein is CSGWDGYNEQFF. The CDR3, as DNA: TGCAGCGGATGGGACGGCTACAATGAGCAGTTCTTC.

This chain joins TRBV13 and TRBJ2-7, with 10 bases identical to TRBD1. The CDR3 loop spans 15 amino acids. Unmatched junction bases numbered 5, after V lost 5 bases and J lost 1 base. Germline V CDR1 and CDR2: PRHDT, FYEKMQ (reference sequence). For the CDR3, the DNA is TGTGCCAGCAGCACCCGACAGGGGGCGTCCTACGAGCAGTACTTC. Its protein product is CASSTRQGASYEQYF.

J is TRBJ2-1 and V is TRBV10-3; possibly TRBD1 for D (6 bases). Between the trimmed V and J ends, which lost 11 bases and 1 base, there was a span of 18 bases. Germline assignment: CDR1 ENHRY and CDR2 SYGVKD. The CDR3 contains 15 residues. CDR3 sequence: CAADPGAGSYNEQFF. CDR3 sequence (DNA): TGTGCCGCGGATCCAGGGGCAGGGTCCTACAATGAGCAGTTCTTC.

The chain recombines TRBV2 with TRBJ1-5; D gene uncertain. This CDR3 is built from 14 residues. The V gene lost 4 bases and the J gene lost 9 bases, with 16 bases spanning the gap. The V gene's germline CDR1 is SNHLY and CDR2 FYNNEI. In DNA, the CDR3 is TGTGCCAGCAGTGGTGAGGGTTCGGGGAGGCCCCAGCATTTT. Translation gives CASSGEGSGRPQHF.

The genes are TRBV6-1 and TRBJ2-7; D is possibly TRBD1 or TRBD2 (5 bases each). Germline CDR1 is MNHNS and CDR2 is SASEGT. This CDR3 is built from 17 residues. Trimming removed 4 bases from V and 2 bases from J, with 21 bases in between. The CDR3 sequence is CASSGSGTRRDPYEQYF. The CDR3 nucleotides read TGTGCCAGCAGTGGGTCCGGGACCCGAAGAGACCCCTACGAGCAGTACTTC.